These 20 T cell receptor beta chains originate from one sample sequenced in a study of identical twins. MiXCR, run by TCRdb on the 5' RACE reads, gives a single entry per CDR3 protein. The sample contains fewer than 650,000 distinct CDR3 sequences, roughly 7.1% of which appear only once. A further study also used this sample, focusing on yellow fever vaccine responses in identical twins.

The sample comprised PBMCs. The receptors were sampled from a woman aged 18-29 years in good health.

This clonotype was observed many times. J is TRBJ1-1 and V is TRBV12-3 or TRBV12-4; maybe TRBD1 (6 bases). V lost 1 base and J lost 0, with 9 bases in between. CDR3 length equals 15 residues. Here the CDR3 reads CASSLEGGLNTEAFF. The CDR3, as DNA: TGTGCCAGCAGTTTAGAGGGGGGTTTGAACACTGAAGCTTTCTTT.

This clonotype came up a few times. V usage is TRBV15 and J usage is TRBJ2-3, with D perhaps TRBD1 (5 bases). The V gene's germline CDR1 is LNHNV and CDR2 YYDKDF (reference sequence). The CDR3 is 15 amino acids. V was trimmed by 5 bases and J by 2 bases, leaving 14 bases between them. CDR3 in amino acids: CATSADRLSTDTQYF. In DNA, the CDR3 is TGTGCCACCAGCGCTGACAGACTCTCCACAGATACGCAGTATTTT.

This clonotype was counted only a few times. The V gene is TRBV12-3 or TRBV12-4, the J gene TRBJ2-7; no clear D. The CDR3 runs to 13 residues. Trimming took 2 bases from V and 2 from J, leaving 7 bases between them. In DNA, the CDR3 is TGTGCCAGCAGTTTAACGCCAACCTACGAGCAGTACTTC. Translation gives CASSLTPTYEQYF.

The chain employs TRBV11-1 and TRBJ2-2; the match to TRBD2 covers 9 bases. Germline values: CDR1 SGHAT, CDR2 FQDESV (reference sequence). With 5 bases clipped from V and 2 bases from J, the junction kept 9 bases outside the gene matches. The CDR3 consists of 17 residues. DNA of the CDR3: TGTGCCAGCAGCCACTACCCTAGCGGGGCTAACACCGGGGAGCTGTTTTTT. Its translation is CASSHYPSGANTGELFF.

In this sample, this clonotype turned up many times. This chain joins TRBV20-1 and TRBJ2-3; 9 bases map to TRBD2. CDR3 size: 17 residues. Trimming removed 3 bases from V and 5 bases from J; junction bases left unmatched: 15. Germline CDR1 reads DFQATT; CDR2 reads SNEGSKA (reference sequence). The CDR3 nucleotides read TGCAGTGCTAGTCGGGTTAGCGGGAGAGGCTTGAGAGATACGCAGTATTTT. Translating it yields CSASRVSGRGLRDTQYF.

This chain links TRBV11-2 with TRBJ2-7; TRBD2 matches 8 bases. CDR1 is SGHAT and CDR2 is FQNNGV in the germline V gene. V gave up 6 bases and J gave up 5 bases; unmatched junction bases: 9. The CDR3 loop spans 14 amino acids. DNA of the CDR3: TGTGCCAGCAGGGCGGGACTAGAGTCCCACGAGCAGTACTTC. Amino acids: CASRAGLESHEQYF.

This clonotype was picked up many times. The chain couples TRBV9 to TRBJ2-2, with 7 bases that match TRBD1. Per germline, CDR1 SGDLS and CDR2 YYNGEE. The CDR3 is 17 amino acids. The trim removed 3 bases at V and 6 bases at J, leaving 14 bases unmatched. The CDR3 protein is CASSAPPGQPVAGELFF. CDR3 nucleotides: TGTGCCAGCAGCGCGCCTCCGGGACAGCCCGTCGCCGGGGAGCTGTTTTTT.

The chain recombines TRBV19 with TRBJ1-5; D is ambiguous. The CDR3 is made up of 14 amino acids. Trimming pared 6 bases from V and 0 bases from J, leaving 9 bases between. The V gene's germline CDR1 is LNHDA and CDR2 SQIVND (reference sequence). Here the CDR3 DNA reads TGTGCCAGTAGGAAAGTAAATAGCAATCAGCCCCAGCATTTT. Translation: CASRKVNSNQPQHF.

This clonotype was detected only a few times. This sequence joins TRBV3-1 and TRBJ2-3, with 8 bases lining up with TRBD1. In germline, CDR1 is LGHDT, CDR2 YNNKEL (reference sequence). This CDR3 is built from 16 residues. Losses at the gene ends were 1 base for V and 1 base for J; bases not matched to a gene: 4. The CDR3 nucleotides read TGTGCCAGCAGCCAAGCGGCAGGGGGCGGCACAGATACGCAGTATTTT. Translating it yields CASSQAAGGGTDTQYF.

The J gene is TRBJ2-7, the V gene TRBV15; D is unclear. This CDR3 region has 15 residues. CDR1 is LNHNV and CDR2 is YYDKDF in the germline V gene (reference sequence). Trimming took 0 bases from V and 3 from J, leaving 12 bases between them. CDR3 amino acids: CATSRDLPTRYEQYF. CDR3 sequence (DNA): TGTGCCACCAGCAGAGACCTTCCGACCCGCTACGAGCAGTACTTC.

Remarks on this clonotype: This CDR3 is missing its conserved last phenylalanine or tryptophan, likely due to a read error. V and J are TRBV18 and TRBJ2-3; D gene uncertain. Per the germline V gene, CDR1 is KGHSH and CDR2 is LQKENI. The CDR3 covers 14 residues. V lost 6 bases and J 0 bases, leaving 10 bases between the germline ends. DNA for the CDR3: TGTGCCAGCTCCCTTTTAAGCAGCACAGATACGCAGTATCTT. Its protein is CASSLLSSTDTQYL.

This clonotype came up many times. The chain employs TRBV6-1 and TRBJ2-7; 8 bases align to TRBD2. CDR3 length: 14 residues. The V gene's germline CDR1 is MNHNS and CDR2 SASEGT. V lost 6 bases, J lost 2 bases, and 6 bases stayed unmatched. The CDR3 here is CASSPTSGPYEQYV. The CDR3 nucleotides are TGTGCCAGCAGCCCCACTAGCGGACCCTACGAGCAGTACGTC.

The table lists this clonotype with a few counts. The V call is TRBV20-1, the J call TRBJ2-1, with TRBD2 matching over 10 bases. CDR3 length equals 15 residues. The V segment lost 6 bases and the J segment 5 bases; nucleotides outside the gene matches: 10. Germline V lookup: CDR1 DFQATT, CDR2 SNEGSKA (reference sequence). CDR3 region: CSAAEIAGGNNEQFF. Here the CDR3 DNA reads TGCAGTGCCGCAGAGATAGCGGGGGGTAACAATGAGCAGTTCTTC.

This clonotype has a count of ten or more. This chain links TRBV12-3 or TRBV12-4 with TRBJ2-5; D not certain. The germline V and J ends were trimmed by 3 bases and 7 bases, with 6 bases remaining between them. The length of the CDR3 is 11 residues. The CDR3: CASSFGLTQYF. The CDR3 DNA reads TGTGCCAGCAGTTTCGGTTTGACCCAGTACTTC.

The chain combines TRBV4-1 with TRBJ2-7, with TRBD2 matching 8 bases. Per germline, CDR1 MGHRA and CDR2 YSYEKL. The CDR3 spans 15 residues. The junction had 2 bases not matched to a gene; V was cut back by 1 base and J by 0 bases. This chain's CDR3 is CASSQVRGASYEQYF. The CDR3, as DNA: TGCGCCAGCAGCCAAGTGCGGGGGGCCTCCTACGAGCAGTACTTC.

This sequence joins TRBV6-5 and TRBJ1-4; unclear D gene. The V end lost 2 bases, the J end lost 8 bases, and 9 bases lay between the germline ends. CDR1 is MNHEY, CDR2 SVGAGI, per germline. CDR3 length: 13 residues. The CDR3 here is CASSYLDGEKLFF. The CDR3 DNA reads TGTGCCAGCAGTTACCTGGACGGCGAAAAACTGTTTTTT.

The V call is TRBV28, the J call TRBJ2-7; 7 bases fit TRBD2. Germline CDR1 and CDR2: MDHEN and SYDVKM. Germline trimming cut 5 bases from V and 6 bases from J; bases unmatched to any gene: 13. CDR3 length: 15 amino acids. In nucleotides, the CDR3 is TGTGCCAGCAGTGGACTCGCGGGAGTGATGAGCGAGCAGTACTTC. It specifies CASSGLAGVMSEQYF.

This clonotype was found many times. This sequence joins TRBV2 and TRBJ2-3; D not resolved. CDR1 and CDR2 from the germline V gene are SNHLY and FYNNEI. V lost 7 bases and J 4 bases, leaving 9 bases between the germline ends. This CDR3 comprises 12 residues. The DNA of the CDR3 is TGTGCCAGCAACCGACTCTCAGATACGCAGTATTTT. Translation: CASNRLSDTQYF.

This clonotype has ten or more counts. V gene TRBV14 combines with J gene TRBJ2-1; TRBD2 matches 9 bases. The CDR3 has 11 amino acids. From germline, CDR1 is SGHDN and CDR2 FVKESK. The J segment lost 9 bases and the V segment lost 10 bases, leaving 4 bases of the junction unmatched. CDR3 protein: CATLAGVEQFF. The CDR3 DNA follows: TGTGCCACCTTAGCGGGAGTTGAGCAGTTCTTC.

This sequence joins TRBV3-1 and TRBJ1-1; no clear D gene. Trimming took 1 base from V and 1 from J, leaving 10 bases between them. The CDR3 consists of 15 residues. Per germline, CDR1 LGHDT and CDR2 YNNKEL (reference sequence). Here the CDR3 DNA reads TGTGCCAGCAGCCAAGGTGTGGGGTCGAACACTGAAGCTTTCTTT. The encoded protein is CASSQGVGSNTEAFF.